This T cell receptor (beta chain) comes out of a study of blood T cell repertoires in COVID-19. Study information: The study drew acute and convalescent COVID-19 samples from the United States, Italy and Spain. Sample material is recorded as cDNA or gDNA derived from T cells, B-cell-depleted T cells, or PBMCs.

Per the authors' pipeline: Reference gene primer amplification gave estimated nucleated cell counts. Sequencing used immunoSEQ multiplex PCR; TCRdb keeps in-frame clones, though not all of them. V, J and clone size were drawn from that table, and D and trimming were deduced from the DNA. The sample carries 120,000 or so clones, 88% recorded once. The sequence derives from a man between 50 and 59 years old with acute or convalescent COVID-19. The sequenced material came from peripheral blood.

The CDR3 bases are TGTGCCAGTAGAGGACTAGCGGGAGGACCACCGGGGGAGCTGTTTTTT. Protein: CASRGLAGGPPGELFF. The V and J genes are TRBV19 and TRBJ2-2, with 14 positions matching TRBD2. The CDR3 length is 16 residues. Per germline, CDR1 LNHDA and CDR2 SQIVND (reference sequence). V shed 6 bases and J 8 bases; nucleotides not matched to a gene: 8.